Presented here are 30 T cell receptor beta chains from one specimen sequenced in a study of blood T cell repertoires in COVID-19. Libraries were prepared by immunoSEQ multiplex PCR; TCRdb keeps only in-frame clonotypes and omits some of them. The sample holds over 100,000 clones, 70% to 90% seen once. The sequencing sample was made of peripheral blood. The receptors originated from a woman in her sixties or seventies with acute or convalescent COVID-19.

V is TRBV5-1 and J is TRBJ1-1; 9 nucleotides line up with TRBD1. The CDR3 is 16 amino acids. Germline V gives CDR1 SGHRS, CDR2 YFSETQ. The J segment lost 5 bases and the V segment lost 0 bases, leaving 8 bases of the junction unmatched. CDR3 sequence reads: CASSLGLQGAWTEAFF. Written as DNA, the CDR3 is TGCGCCAGCAGCTTGGGGCTACAGGGGGCTTGGACTGAAGCTTTCTTT.

This chain joins TRBV12-3 or TRBV12-4 and TRBJ1-5; D is undetermined. The ends were cut back, 2 bases at V and 6 bases at J, with 8 bases in the middle. The CDR3 spans 13 residues. CDR3 nucleotide sequence: TGTGCCAGCAGTTTACTCGAGGCTCAGCCCCAGCATTTT. Translated: CASSLLEAQPQHF.

CDR3 DNA: TGTGCCAGCAGCTCCGGACAGGGTGGAGAGACCCAGTACTTC. Residues: CASSSGQGGETQYF. The chain has TRBV7-8 and TRBJ2-5; 8 bases are a match to TRBD1. Germline V gives CDR1 SGHVS, CDR2 FQNEAQ. With V trimmed by 4 bases and J by 4 bases, 5 bases remained unmatched. This CDR3 comprises 14 residues.

In this sample, this clone turned up once. The chain combines TRBV5-1 with TRBJ2-2; 7 bases are a match to TRBD1. The V gene end was trimmed by 4 bases and the J gene end by 4 bases; junction bases not matched to a gene: 7. Germline V gene data show CDR1 as SGHRS and CDR2 as YFSETQ. There are 15 residues in the CDR3. CDR3 in DNA: TGCGCCAGCAGCGGACAGGCAGAGGGCACCGGGGAGCTGTTTTTT. Its protein is CASSGQAEGTGELFF.

The V and J genes are TRBV4-3 and TRBJ1-1; TRBD1 might be the D (5 bases). CDR1 is LGHNA and CDR2 is YSLEER in the germline V gene. This CDR3 is 15 amino acids long. V dropped 0 bases and J dropped 3 bases, with 11 bases sitting between them. In DNA form, the CDR3 reads TGCGCCAGCAGCCAAGATCCCGTGACAGACACTGAAGCTTTCTTT. Translated: CASSQDPVTDTEAFF.

The genes are TRBV15 and TRBJ2-1; TRBD1 aligns across 7 bases. CDR3 length equals 14 residues. The V gene's germline CDR1 is LNHNV and CDR2 YYDKDF (reference sequence). The junction had 5 bases not matched to a gene; V was cut back by 5 bases and J by 4 bases. In DNA, the CDR3 is TGTGCCACCAGCTCTCAGGGGGATTACAATGAGCAGTTCTTC. Amino acid sequence: CATSSQGDYNEQFF.

V is TRBV15 and J is TRBJ1-1; D is uncertain. The CDR3 has 12 amino acids. Trimming took 9 bases from V and 0 from J, leaving 8 bases between them. CDR1 is LNHNV and CDR2 is YYDKDF in the germline V gene (reference sequence). The CDR3: CATRNMNTEAFF. CDR3 in DNA: TGTGCCACTCGAAACATGAACACTGAAGCTTTCTTT.

The count of this clone is one. The rearrangement links TRBV5-1 to TRBJ1-1; D is undetermined. Trimming left V 0 bases short and J 7 bases short, with 13 bases between. This CDR3 comprises 14 residues. Germline-derived CDR1 and CDR2 are SGHRS and YFSETQ. The CDR3 loop is CASSLAVGSFEAFF. CDR3 DNA sequence: TGCGCCAGCAGCTTGGCCGTCGGGAGTTTTGAAGCTTTCTTT. Drawing the rest from reference TRBV5-1 and TRBJ1-1, the complete variable domain is KAGVTQTPRYLIKTRGQQVTLSCSPISGHRSVSWYQQTPGQGLQFLFEYFSETQRNKGNFPGRFSGRQFSNSRSEMNVSTLELGDSALYLCASSLAVGSFEAFFGQGTRLTVV.

This clone was recorded a few times. J is TRBJ2-5 and V is TRBV4-1, with 8 bases aligning to TRBD2. Unmatched junction bases numbered 9, after V lost 4 bases and J lost 5 bases. Germline V gives CDR1 MGHRA, CDR2 YSYEKL. The CDR3 totals 15 residues. The CDR3 DNA is TGCGCCAGCAGCCTGAGAGGAGCGGGGGAGGAGACCCAGTACTTC. Its translation: CASSLRGAGEETQYF.

This clone was observed a single time. This rearrangement joins TRBV9 to TRBJ2-5; tentative D call: TRBD1 (5 bases). CDR1 is SGDLS, CDR2 YYNGEE, per germline. Trimming removed 0 bases at V and 4 bases at J, with 7 bases between. The CDR3 sequence is 13 residues long. The CDR3 DNA is TGTGCCAGCAGCGTAGGCAGGGCAGAGACCCAGTACTTC. Its protein product is CASSVGRAETQYF.

This chain uses TRBV20-1 with TRBJ1-4; maybe TRBD1 (6 bases). The CDR3 sequence is 18 residues long. Germline V gene sequence: CDR1 DFQATT, CDR2 SNEGSKA (reference sequence). Trimming cost V 3 bases and J 3 bases, with 23 bases left between them. CDR3 DNA: TGCAGTGCTAGTCCTTTGGGGGCTGGTTCTAGGGCTAATGAAAAACTGTTTTTT. The encoded protein is CSASPLGAGSRANEKLFF.

The chain carries TRBV5-1 and TRBJ1-1; D is possibly TRBD1 (6 bases). V lost 3 bases to trimming and J lost 4 bases, with 10 bases between them. Germline CDR1 and CDR2: SGHRS and YFSETQ. The CDR3 is made up of 13 amino acids. The CDR3 DNA reads TGCGCCAGCAGCTCACAGGGTGGCACTGAAGCTTTCTTT. This codes for CASSSQGGTEAFF.

This chain uses TRBV6-2 or TRBV6-3 with TRBJ2-1; 8 positions match TRBD2. Germline loops: CDR1 MNHEY, CDR2 SVGEGT. The CDR3 covers 16 residues. V was pared by 6 bases and J by 7 bases, with 14 bases of the junction left unmatched. The CDR3 DNA follows: TGTGCCAGCAGCCGAACAGGACTAGCTAAGACGAATGAGCAGTTCTTC. Translated: CASSRTGLAKTNEQFF.

This sequence joins TRBV27 and TRBJ2-1, with a weak D call TRBD2 (7 bases). This CDR3 is built from 16 residues. V was shortened by 0 bases and J by 4 bases, with 13 bases between the two germline ends. Germline V gene data show CDR1 as MNHEY and CDR2 as SMNVEV (reference sequence). The CDR3 loop reads CASSLSPGGAYNEQFF. The CDR3 nucleotides read TGTGCCAGCAGTTTATCGCCGGGGGGCGCATACAATGAGCAGTTCTTC.

This CDR3 reads CASSRPGQGATGELFF. CDR3 DNA sequence: TGTGCCAGCTCACGACCGGGACAGGGGGCCACCGGGGAGCTGTTTTTT. The V and J genes are TRBV18 and TRBJ2-2, with 12 bases matching TRBD1. Per the germline V gene, CDR1 is KGHSH and CDR2 is LQKENI. The CDR3 runs to 16 residues. The V segment lost 4 bases and the J segment 4 bases; nucleotides outside the gene matches: 4.

The genes are TRBV5-1 and TRBJ2-5; D is ambiguous. This CDR3 region has 11 residues. Per germline, CDR1 SGHRS and CDR2 YFSETQ. Trimming removed 6 bases from V and 5 bases from J, with 8 bases in between. The DNA of the CDR3 is TGCGCCAGCACCCTTTATGAGACCCAGTACTTC. Protein sequence: CASTLYETQYF.

This sequence joins TRBV27 and TRBJ1-2, with 8 nucleotides matching TRBD1. The CDR3 totals 14 residues. Germline V CDR1 and CDR2: MNHEY, SMNVEV (reference sequence). Losses at the gene ends were 4 bases for V and 7 bases for J; bases not matched to a gene: 8. In nucleotides, the CDR3 is TGTGCCAGCAGTTCATTGACAGGGGCGAGTGGCTACACCTTC. Its protein product is CASSSLTGASGYTF.

V usage is TRBV9 and J usage is TRBJ2-5, with D tentatively TRBD2 (6 bases). The CDR3 has 13 amino acids. Germline-derived CDR1 and CDR2 are SGDLS and YYNGEE. Trimming shortened V by 4 bases and J by 2 bases, and 9 bases separated the two germline ends. In nucleotides, the CDR3 is TGTGCCAGCAGCCCCGGGGGTCAAGAGACCCAGTACTTC. Its protein is CASSPGGQETQYF.

The gene calls are TRBV3-1 (or the pseudogene TRBV3-2) and TRBJ2-5; no clear D. V was clipped by 1 base and J by 2 bases, with 11 bases between them. CDR1 is LGHDT and CDR2 is YNNKEL in the germline V gene (reference sequence). This CDR3 has 15 amino acids. CDR3 region: CASSQGNFLQETQYF. The CDR3 bases are TGTGCCAGCAGCCAAGGAAACTTCTTACAAGAGACCCAGTACTTC.

This rearrangement joins TRBV29-1 to TRBJ2-7, with TRBD1 matching 9 bases. This CDR3 has 14 amino acids. Germline lookup yields CDR1 SQVTM and CDR2 ANQGSEA. V trimming: 0 bases; J trimming: 3 bases; junction bases outside the gene matches: 3. In DNA, the CDR3 is TGCAGCGTTGAAGAATCGGACAGGGGCTACGAGCAGTACTTC. Encoded protein: CSVEESDRGYEQYF.

This clone has only one observation. CDR3 nucleotides: TGTGCCAGCAGCTGGCGACAGTTCTATAATTCACCCCTCCACTTT. As protein: CASSWRQFYNSPLHF. The chain has TRBV5-6 and TRBJ1-6; possible D gene TRBD1, 5 bases. The CDR3 loop spans 15 amino acids. Germline loops: CDR1 SGHDT, CDR2 YYEEEE. Trimming left V 3 bases short and J 3 bases short, with 10 bases between.

This clone was seen just once. The chain carries TRBV4-1 and TRBJ2-1, with TRBD2 matching over 10 bases. With V trimmed by 0 bases and J by 6 bases, 8 bases remained unmatched. Looked up from germline, CDR1 is MGHRA and CDR2 is YSYEKL. This CDR3 is 17 amino acids long. CDR3 in DNA: TGCGCCAGCAGCCAAGACTGGTTTCTAGCGGGAGCCAATGAGCAGTTCTTC. Amino acids: CASSQDWFLAGANEQFF.

The rearrangement joins TRBV7-9 to TRBJ2-1; TRBD2 matches 13 bases. Germline V gene data show CDR1 as SEHNR and CDR2 as FQNEAQ (reference sequence). Germline trimming cut 5 bases from V and 8 bases from J; bases unmatched to any gene: 9. The length of the CDR3 is 16 residues. The CDR3 loop reads CASSEGLAGVVDEQFF. DNA of the CDR3: TGTGCCAGCAGCGAAGGACTAGCGGGAGTGGTGGATGAGCAGTTCTTC.

V gene TRBV5-4 combines with J gene TRBJ1-1; 9 nucleotides line up with TRBD1. CDR3 length equals 15 residues. CDR1 is SGHNT, CDR2 YYREEE, per germline (reference sequence). V trimming: 3 bases; J trimming: 4 bases; junction bases outside the gene matches: 7. The DNA of the CDR3 is TGTGCCAGCAGCTGGGGGGACAGGGTGATCACTGAAGCTTTCTTT. It yields the protein CASSWGDRVITEAFF.

The rearrangement joins TRBV7-9 to TRBJ1-5; possible D gene TRBD1, 6 bases. The CDR3 has 16 residues. The germline CDR1 and CDR2 sequences are SEHNR and FQNEAQ (reference sequence). The germline V and J ends were trimmed by 1 base and 2 bases, with 12 bases remaining between them. The CDR3 bases are TGTGCCAGCAGCTTAGTTGGACAGTTTGGCAATCAGCCCCAGCATTTT. Amino acid sequence: CASSLVGQFGNQPQHF.

V is TRBV9 and J is TRBJ2-3, with 11 bases aligning to TRBD2. The germline V gene has CDR1 SGDLS and CDR2 YYNGEE. CDR3 length: 17 amino acids. Unmatched junction bases numbered 3, after V lost 0 bases and J lost 0 bases. The CDR3 loop is CASSVATSGGSTDTQYF. CDR3 nucleotide sequence: TGTGCCAGCAGCGTAGCTACTAGCGGGGGTAGCACAGATACGCAGTATTTT.

The chain combines TRBV4-1 with TRBJ1-1; unclear D gene. CDR3 length: 15 amino acids. Between the trimmed V and J ends, which lost 0 bases and 1 base, there was a span of 9 bases. Germline values: CDR1 MGHRA, CDR2 YSYEKL. The CDR3 DNA reads as TGCGCCAGCAGCCAAGATTTACGGGGGAACACTGAAGCTTTCTTT. Translation gives CASSQDLRGNTEAFF.

V and J are TRBV29-1 and TRBJ1-2; maybe TRBD1 (5 bases). V lost 4 bases to trimming and J lost 6 bases, with 9 bases between them. The CDR3 covers 11 residues. CDR1 SQVTM and CDR2 ANQGSEA come from the germline V gene. CDR3 residues: CSVASDNGYTF. CDR3 nucleotide sequence: TGCAGCGTTGCGTCGGACAATGGCTACACCTTC.

The genes are TRBV19 and TRBJ2-7; TRBD1 might be the D (6 bases). From germline, CDR1 is LNHDA and CDR2 SQIVND (reference sequence). Trimming pared 4 bases from V and 0 bases from J, leaving 10 bases between. This CDR3 region has 14 residues. CDR3 coding DNA: TGTGCCAGTAGTAGGGGGCTTAGCTCCTACGAGCAGTACTTC. Translation: CASSRGLSSYEQYF. The full variable domain, in which reference TRBV19 and TRBJ2-7 provide the parts outside the CDR3, is DGGITQSPKYLFRKEGQNVTLSCEQNLNHDAMYWYRQDPGQGLRLIYYSQIVNDFQKGDIAEGYSVSREKKESFPLTVTSAQKNPTAFYLCASSRGLSSYEQYFGPGTRLTVT.

The chain has TRBV5-6 and TRBJ1-6; D possibly corresponds to TRBD1 (6 bases). V shed 4 bases and J shed 8 bases, with 22 bases lying between them. The CDR3 is 17 amino acids. CDR1 is SGHDT, CDR2 YYEEEE, per germline. The CDR3 loop is CASSRMSGAPRDSPLHF. CDR3 bases: TGTGCCAGCAGCAGGATGTCAGGGGCTCCTCGAGATTCACCCCTCCACTTT. The complete variable domain, with remaining parts taken from reference TRBV5-6 and TRBJ1-6, reads DAGVTQSPTHLIKTRGQQVTLRCSPKSGHDTVSWYQQALGQGPQFIFQYYEEEERQRGNFPDRFSGHQFPNYSSELNVNALLLGDSALYLCASSRMSGAPRDSPLHFGNGTRLTVT.